The 31 T cell receptor beta chains below come from one sample, sequenced in a study of high-grade serous ovarian cancer treatment subgroups. The tumor samples were collected prior to definitive surgery or chemotherapy. TCRdb's table, derived via immunoSEQ multiplex PCR, lists solely in-frame clones and lacks some. The table includes around 8,800 clones, less than 90% detected once. Sequenced material: tumor tissue. The receptors were sampled from a human donor with high-grade serous ovarian cancer.

V is TRBV27 and J is TRBJ2-1; 9 positions match TRBD2. In germline, CDR1 is MNHEY, CDR2 SMNVEV (reference sequence). There are 16 residues in the CDR3. V was pared by 6 bases and J by 6 bases, with 12 bases of the junction left unmatched. The CDR3 reads CASSPYPSGIFNEQFF. The CDR3, as DNA: TGTGCCAGCAGCCCATATCCTAGCGGGATCTTCAATGAGCAGTTCTTC.

The chain uses TRBV7-2 and TRBJ1-3; D uncertain. CDR3 length: 13 residues. Germline CDR1 reads SGHTA; CDR2 reads FQGNSA. V lost 5 bases and J lost 10, with 15 bases in between. CDR3 protein: CASSPGPEGTIYF. The CDR3 region has the DNA TGTGCCAGCAGCCCGGGCCCAGAGGGTACCATATATTTT.

CDR3: CAISPGGRNTEAFF. CDR3 bases: TGTGCCATCAGCCCAGGGGGCCGGAACACTGAAGCTTTCTTT. This sequence joins TRBV10-3 and TRBJ1-1; 8 bases agree with TRBD1. Looked up from germline, CDR1 is ENHRY and CDR2 is SYGVKD. The trim removed 6 bases at V and 1 base at J, leaving 4 bases unmatched. CDR3 length: 14 amino acids.

This clone was detected only once. The chain is built from TRBV6-1 and TRBJ2-1; the match to TRBD1 covers 10 bases. CDR1 and CDR2 (germline): MNHNS, SASEGT. V dropped 2 bases and J dropped 7; count of bases not matched to a gene: 8. This CDR3 comprises 16 residues. In DNA, the CDR3 is TGTGCCAGCAGTGAACCCGGACAGGGGGAGGGAAATGAGCAGTTCTTC. Its protein is CASSEPGQGEGNEQFF.

The rearrangement uses TRBV7-3 and TRBJ2-3; the D is unclear. Germline V gives CDR1 SGHTA, CDR2 FQGTGA. The CDR3 has 14 residues. V lost 1 base and J 1 base, leaving 6 bases between the germline ends. The CDR3, as DNA: TGTGCCAGCAGCTTAATGGACCGCACAGATACGCAGTATTTT. Protein product: CASSLMDRTDTQYF.

V gene TRBV5-1 combines with J gene TRBJ2-1; 11 positions agree with TRBD2. CDR1 is SGHRS and CDR2 is YFSETQ in the germline V gene. Unmatched junction bases numbered 2, after V lost 2 bases and J lost 1 base. The CDR3 covers 16 residues. CDR3 nucleotides: TGCGCCAGCAGCTTACTAGCGGGAGAATCCTACAATGAGCAGTTCTTC. Amino acid sequence: CASSLLAGESYNEQFF.

The chain recombines TRBV19 with TRBJ2-6; D is unclear. V shed 3 bases and J shed 2 bases, with 11 bases lying between them. Looked up from germline, CDR1 is LNHDA and CDR2 is SQIVND (reference sequence). This CDR3 region has 16 residues. This CDR3 reads CASSMSIVPGANVLTF. Here the CDR3 DNA reads TGTGCCAGTAGTATGTCAATAGTCCCTGGGGCCAACGTCCTGACTTTC.

This sequence joins TRBV18 and TRBJ2-5; 9 bases are a match to TRBD1. The CDR3 sequence is 13 residues long. Germline assignment: CDR1 KGHSH and CDR2 LQKENI. V was clipped by 8 bases and J by 5 bases; unmatched bases: 6. CDR3 nucleotide sequence: TGTGCCAGCACAACTGGACAGGGGGAGACCCAGTACTTC. Translating it yields CASTTGQGETQYF.

The chain uses TRBV2 and TRBJ1-3, with D possibly being TRBD1 (6 bases). Looked up from germline, CDR1 is SNHLY and CDR2 is FYNNEI. CDR3 length: 14 residues. V gave up 5 bases and J gave up 4 bases, with 12 bases separating them. Written as DNA, the CDR3 is TGTGCCAGCAGTAAGGGGGTGGAAGGAAACACCATATATTTT. As protein: CASSKGVEGNTIYF.

The table lists this clone with a few counts. The chain is built from TRBV6-5 and TRBJ2-5; D unresolved. V gave up 6 bases and J gave up 4 bases, with 9 bases separating them. This CDR3 region has 12 residues. CDR1 and CDR2 from the germline V gene are MNHEY and SVGAGI. The CDR3 nucleotides read TGTGCCAGCAGAAAAGGAATAGAGACCCAGTACTTC. Protein: CASRKGIETQYF.

The chain recombines TRBV6-4 with TRBJ1-1; D unclear. The ends were cut back, 5 bases at V and 1 base at J, with 11 bases in the middle. Germline CDR1 reads MRHNA; CDR2 reads SNTAGT. The CDR3 runs to 14 residues. Written as DNA, the CDR3 is TGTGCCAGCAGTTCGTCGCCCGGGAACACTGAAGCTTTCTTT. Translating gives CASSSSPGNTEAFF.

The rearrangement links TRBV29-1 to TRBJ1-1; D is possibly TRBD1 (6 bases). This CDR3 has 12 amino acids. CDR1 and CDR2 (germline): SQVTM, ANQGSEA. V lost 4 bases, J lost 3 bases, and 9 bases lay in between. For the CDR3, the DNA is TGCAGCGTTGGGCCAGGGGACACTGAAGCTTTCTTT. Translation: CSVGPGDTEAFF.

The V and J genes are TRBV7-2 and TRBJ2-3; 13 nucleotides line up with TRBD2. The CDR3 sequence is 16 residues long. CDR1 and CDR2 (germline): SGHTA, FQGNSA. V shed 4 bases, J shed 8 bases, and the junction held 9 bases outside the gene matches. Written as DNA, the CDR3 is TGTGCCAGCAGCTCAAGGACTAGCGGGGGTCCGGGTACGCAGTATTTT. Its translation: CASSSRTSGGPGTQYF.

The chain couples TRBV2 to TRBJ1-1, with D perhaps matching TRBD1 (6 bases). Per the germline V gene, CDR1 is SNHLY and CDR2 is FYNNEI. Trimming stripped 6 bases from V and 4 bases from J, with 15 bases between. This CDR3 has 14 residues. Here the CDR3 reads CASRDSWFGTEAFF. The CDR3 DNA sequence: TGTGCCAGCAGGGACAGTTGGTTCGGCACTGAAGCTTTCTTT.

CDR3 amino acids: CASTTQGASTDTQYF. The CDR3 DNA follows: TGCGCCAGCACAACTCAGGGGGCCAGCACAGATACGCAGTATTTT. V usage is TRBV5-1 and J usage is TRBJ2-3, with 8 bases that match TRBD1. Trimming took 6 bases from V and 0 from J; bases not matched to a gene: 6. The CDR3 totals 15 residues. CDR1 is SGHRS, CDR2 YFSETQ, per germline.

The chain employs TRBV19 and TRBJ2-7, with D perhaps TRBD1 or TRBD2 (5 bases each). The CDR3 covers 15 residues. The V end lost 1 base, the J end lost 3 bases, and 13 bases lay between the germline ends. The germline V gene has CDR1 LNHDA and CDR2 SQIVND (reference sequence). The CDR3 DNA follows: TGTGCCAGTAGTATAGGGACCGGGACGGTCTACGAGCAGTACTTC. Protein: CASSIGTGTVYEQYF.

This rearrangement joins TRBV5-1 to TRBJ2-5; 9 bases line up with TRBD1. V shed 4 bases and J 1 base; nucleotides not matched to a gene: 8. There are 16 residues in the CDR3. From germline, CDR1 is SGHRS and CDR2 YFSETQ. CDR3 bases: TGCGCCAGCAGCGTCGCGGGACAGGGAGCCCAAGAGACCCAGTACTTC. This gives the protein CASSVAGQGAQETQYF.

J is TRBJ2-4 and V is TRBV9; 8 nucleotides align to TRBD2. This CDR3 region has 15 residues. CDR1 and CDR2 from the germline V gene are SGDLS and YYNGEE. With 4 bases clipped from V and 7 bases from J, the junction kept 10 bases outside the gene matches. The CDR3 loop reads CASSTSGTRSNIQYF. CDR3 in DNA: TGTGCCAGCAGCACCTCCGGGACTAGAAGCAACATTCAGTACTTC.

This sequence joins TRBV27 and TRBJ2-7; TRBD2 might be the D (5 bases). Germline-derived CDR1 and CDR2 are MNHEY and SMNVEV (reference sequence). Trimming removed 3 bases from V and 3 bases from J, with 12 bases in between. This CDR3 has 14 residues. The CDR3 nucleotides read TGTGCCAGCAGTTTGAGGGATTTAGGCTACGAGCAGTACTTC. The encoded protein is CASSLRDLGYEQYF.

The V gene is TRBV29-1, the J gene TRBJ2-5; D not resolved. Germline-derived CDR1 and CDR2 are SQVTM and ANQGSEA. The V end lost 3 bases, the J end lost 0 bases, and 11 bases lay between the germline ends. The CDR3 consists of 14 residues. CDR3 coding DNA: TGCAGCGTTGAGTCTCCGGAGTACCAAGAGACCCAGTACTTC. This translates into CSVESPEYQETQYF.

V usage is TRBV21-1 and J usage is TRBJ2-1; the table gives TRBD2 as D, unverified against the DNA. TRBV21-1 is designated a pseudogene. The CDR3 spans 18 residues. The CDR3 loop is CASSNAGLAGGRSHEQFF. The CDR3 DNA sequence: TGTGCCAGCAGCAATGCGGGGCTAGCGGGGGGCCGATCGCATGAGCAGTTCTTC.

This clone came up once. This chain joins TRBV6-1 and TRBJ2-7; D possibly corresponds to TRBD1 (6 bases). V lost 7 bases and J 9 bases, leaving 10 bases between the germline ends. From germline, CDR1 is MNHNS and CDR2 SASEGT. This CDR3 has 10 residues. The DNA of the CDR3 is TGTGCCAGCACAGGGGCATGGCAGTACTTC. Translation gives CASTGAWQYF.

This sequence joins TRBV11-2 and TRBJ2-7, with D perhaps TRBD2 (5 bases). Germline-derived CDR1 and CDR2 are SGHAT and FQNNGV. The V gene lost 5 bases and the J gene lost 8 bases, with 10 bases spanning the gap. The CDR3 spans 11 residues. CDR3 coding DNA: TGTGCCAGCAGCCCTGGGAGAAAGCAGTACTTC. This gives the protein CASSPGRKQYF.

CDR3 sequence: CASSLTPEMNTEAFF. DNA of the CDR3: TGCGCCAGCAGCTTGACGCCCGAAATGAACACTGAAGCTTTCTTT. The rearrangement links TRBV5-1 to TRBJ1-1; unclear D gene. Deletions cut 1 base from V and 0 bases from J, with 10 bases between. Germline assignment: CDR1 SGHRS and CDR2 YFSETQ. The CDR3 is 15 residues long.

The chain has TRBV6-5 and TRBJ2-6, with unresolved D. Germline V lookup: CDR1 MNHEY, CDR2 SVGAGI. V dropped 6 bases and J dropped 3 bases, with 12 bases sitting between them. CDR3 length: 15 residues. The CDR3 nucleotides read TGTGCCAGCAGAAAGTCGGTGGGTGGGGCCAACGTCCTGACTTTC. Residues: CASRKSVGGANVLTF.

The chain is built from TRBV9 and TRBJ2-1; TRBD2 might be the D (6 bases). With 4 bases removed from V and 2 bases from J, the gap between germline ends came to 19 bases. CDR3 length: 17 amino acids. Germline CDR1 is SGDLS and CDR2 is YYNGEE. The CDR3 region is CASSPWPRDLTYNEQFF. CDR3 coding DNA: TGTGCCAGCAGCCCCTGGCCAAGGGACTTAACCTACAATGAGCAGTTCTTC. Together with reference TRBV9 and TRBJ2-1, the CDR3 gives the full variable domain: DSGVTQTPKHLITATGQRVTLRCSPRSGDLSVYWYQQSLDQGLQFLIQYYNGEERAKGNILERFSAQQFPDLHSELNLSSLELGDSALYFCASSPWPRDLTYNEQFFGPGTRLTVL.

This chain joins TRBV5-8 and TRBJ2-6, with D unclear. The CDR3 consists of 17 residues. In germline, CDR1 is SGHTS, CDR2 YDEGEE. V was shortened by 0 bases and J by 2 bases, with 12 bases between the two germline ends. CDR3 coding DNA: TGTGCCAGCAGCTTGGTTGGGTTTGGGGCTGGGGCCAACGTCCTGACTTTC. It yields the protein CASSLVGFGAGANVLTF.

The chain has TRBV7-9 and TRBJ2-5, with 8 bases that match TRBD2. The DNA end is a closer match to TRBJ2-7, so the J assignment may be wrong. The germline V gene has CDR1 SEHNR and CDR2 FQNEAQ (reference sequence). The CDR3 has 15 residues. The CDR3 bases are TGTGCCAGCAGCTTAGGAGGGACTAGGGTTGTCGAGCAGTACTTC. Protein product: CASSLGGTRVVEQYF.

The V gene is TRBV29-1, the J gene TRBJ2-3; 8 nucleotides agree with TRBD2. The CDR3 runs 14 residues. V lost 4 bases, J lost 1 base, and 4 bases stayed unmatched. Per germline, CDR1 SQVTM and CDR2 ANQGSEA. CDR3 protein: CSVVETSGTDTQYF. The CDR3 bases are TGCAGCGTTGTCGAGACTAGCGGCACAGATACGCAGTATTTT.

This chain uses TRBV6-5 with TRBJ1-6; a weak D match, TRBD1 (6 bases). Germline CDR1 reads MNHEY; CDR2 reads SVGAGI. Trimming stripped 6 bases from V and 7 bases from J, with 16 bases between. CDR3 size: 15 residues. CDR3 in amino acids: CASRSTGLGNSPLHF. The CDR3 DNA reads as TGTGCCAGCAGGTCGACAGGCCTGGGGAATTCACCCCTCCACTTT.

The chain recombines TRBV7-2 with TRBJ2-7; the match to TRBD2 covers 7 bases. After removal of 0 bases from V and 3 bases from J, the junction contained 11 bases not matched to a gene. This CDR3 has 17 residues. CDR1 is SGHTA, CDR2 FQGNSA, per germline. The CDR3, as DNA: TGTGCCAGCAGCTTAGCGACTAGCCAAGGAAGCAGCTACGAGCAGTACTTC. Translating it yields CASSLATSQGSSYEQYF.